This TCR beta chain was captured by sequencing in a study of radiotherapy plus CTLA-4 blockade in lung cancer. This clone was observed a few times. Method: immunoSEQ multiplex PCR; TCRdb's copy keeps in-frame clones and lacks some. The sample contains some 98,000 clones, approximately 85% of which appear only once. V lost 4 bases, J lost 6 bases, and 1 base stayed unmatched. The CDR3 is made up of 12 amino acids. Germline-derived CDR1 and CDR2 are SGHDT and YYEEEE. Alongside CTLA-4 blockade with ipilimumab, patients with chemo-refractory metastatic non-small-cell lung cancer received focal radiation. This clonotype was sampled from a human donor with non-small cell lung cancer who had a partial response to radiotherapy plus ipilimumab. This sample comprised peripheral blood, obtained from a patient treated with radiotherapy plus ipilimumab. The V gene is TRBV5-6, the J gene TRBJ2-1, with 7 nucleotides matching TRBD1. The CDR3 sequence is CASSDRANEQFF. The CDR3 region has the DNA TGTGCCAGCAGCGACAGGGCCAATGAGCAGTTCTTC. Drawing the rest from reference TRBV5-6 and TRBJ2-1, the complete variable domain is DAGVTQSPTHLIKTRGQQVTLRCSPKSGHDTVSWYQQALGQGPQFIFQYYEEEERQRGNFPDRFSGHQFPNYSSELNVNALLLGDSALYLCASSDRANEQFFGPGTRLTVL.